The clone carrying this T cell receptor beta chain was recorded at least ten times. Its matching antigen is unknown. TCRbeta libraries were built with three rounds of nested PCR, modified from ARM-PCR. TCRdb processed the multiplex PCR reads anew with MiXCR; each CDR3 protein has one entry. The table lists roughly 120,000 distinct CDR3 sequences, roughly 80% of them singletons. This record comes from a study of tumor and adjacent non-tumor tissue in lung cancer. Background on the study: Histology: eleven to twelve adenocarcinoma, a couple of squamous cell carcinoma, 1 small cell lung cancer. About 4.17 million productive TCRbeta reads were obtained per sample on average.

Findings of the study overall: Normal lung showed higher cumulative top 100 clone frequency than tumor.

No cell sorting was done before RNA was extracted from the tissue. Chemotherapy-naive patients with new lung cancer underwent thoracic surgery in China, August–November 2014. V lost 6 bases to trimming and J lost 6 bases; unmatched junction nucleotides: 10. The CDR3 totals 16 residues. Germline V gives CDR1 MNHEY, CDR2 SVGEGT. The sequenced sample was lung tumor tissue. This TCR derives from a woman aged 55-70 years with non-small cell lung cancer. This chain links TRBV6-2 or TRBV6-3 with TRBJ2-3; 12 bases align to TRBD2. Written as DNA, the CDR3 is TGTGCCAGCAGGGACTTAACTAGCGGGAGGTCGGATACGCAGTATTTT. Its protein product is CASRDLTSGRSDTQYF.